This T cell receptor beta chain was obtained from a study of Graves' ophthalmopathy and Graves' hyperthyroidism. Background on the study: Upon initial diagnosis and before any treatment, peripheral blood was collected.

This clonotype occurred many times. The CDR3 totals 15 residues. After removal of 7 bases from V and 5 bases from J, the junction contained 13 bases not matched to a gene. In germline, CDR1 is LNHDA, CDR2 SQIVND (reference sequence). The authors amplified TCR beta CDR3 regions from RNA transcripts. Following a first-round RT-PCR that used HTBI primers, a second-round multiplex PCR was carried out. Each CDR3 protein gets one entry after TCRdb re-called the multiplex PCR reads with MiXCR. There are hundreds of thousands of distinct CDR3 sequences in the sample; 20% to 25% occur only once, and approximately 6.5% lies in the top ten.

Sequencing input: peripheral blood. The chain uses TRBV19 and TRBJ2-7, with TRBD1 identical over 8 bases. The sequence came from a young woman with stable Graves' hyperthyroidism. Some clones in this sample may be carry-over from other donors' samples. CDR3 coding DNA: TGTGCCAGTACCCCCTTATTCGGACAGGGAGACGAGCAGTACTTC. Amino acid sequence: CASTPLFGQGDEQYF. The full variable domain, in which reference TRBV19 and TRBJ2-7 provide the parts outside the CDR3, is DGGITQSPKYLFRKEGQNVTLSCEQNLNHDAMYWYRQDPGQGLRLIYYSQIVNDFQKGDIAEGYSVSREKKESFPLTVTSAQKNPTAFYLCASTPLFGQGDEQYFGPGTRLTVT.